Presented here are 13 T cell receptor beta chains from one specimen sequenced in a study of T cell repertoires in ileal Crohn's disease. The sorted cells were lamina propria lymphocytes from surgical specimens, first isolated by density gradient. The data were produced by immunoSEQ multiplex PCR, yet TCRdb's version contains in-frame clones alone and is incomplete. The sample lists over 2,500 clones, 90% seen once, with less than 2.5% in the top ten. The sequenced sample consisted of CD4+ T cells sorted from the ileum. Every receptor here comes from an adult with Crohn's disease.

J is TRBJ1-1 and V is TRBV28; D perhaps matches TRBD1 (6 bases). The ends were cut back, 3 bases at V and 6 bases at J, with 14 bases in the middle. Germline assignment: CDR1 MDHEN and CDR2 SYDVKM. There are 14 residues in the CDR3. The CDR3 coding sequence is TGTGCCAGCAGTTTGACAGGTCGTCGCGCTGAAGCTTTCTTT. It is translated as CASSLTGRRAEAFF.

The chain carries TRBV29-1 and TRBJ1-1; D remains unclear. V lost 4 bases to trimming and J lost 0 bases, with 9 bases between them. CDR1 and CDR2 from the germline V gene are SQVTM and ANQGSEA. This CDR3 contains 13 residues. The CDR3 reads CSVALGVNTEAFF. CDR3 sequence (DNA): TGCAGCGTTGCCCTCGGAGTGAACACTGAAGCTTTCTTT.

The chain is built from TRBV30 and TRBJ1-5, with D perhaps TRBD1 (6 bases). The CDR3 consists of 14 residues. Germline values: CDR1 GTSNPN, CDR2 SVGIG (reference sequence). Trimming stripped 1 base from V and 2 bases from J, with 9 bases between. The CDR3 DNA reads TGTGCCTGGAGTGCGGGACAAGGCAATCAGCCCCAGCATTTT. Residues: CAWSAGQGNQPQHF.

V and J are TRBV4-1 and TRBJ2-5; 16 nucleotides agree with TRBD2. The germline CDR1 and CDR2 sequences are MGHRA and YSYEKL. This CDR3 comprises 18 residues. J was trimmed by 4 bases and V by 0 bases; bases with no gene match: 5. The chain's CDR3 is CASSQEGLAGGLGETQYF. Written as DNA, the CDR3 is TGCGCCAGCAGCCAAGAGGGACTAGCGGGAGGGCTAGGAGAGACCCAGTACTTC.

This clone was seen a handful of times. This chain connects TRBV6-1 to TRBJ1-1; possible D gene TRBD1, 6 bases. The ends were cut back, 7 bases at V and 3 bases at J, with 12 bases in the middle. CDR3 length: 13 residues. CDR1 MNHNS and CDR2 SASEGT come from the germline V gene. The CDR3 spells CASILQGYTEAFF. The CDR3 bases are TGTGCCAGCATCCTCCAGGGGTACACTGAAGCTTTCTTT.

The V gene is TRBV4-3, the J gene TRBJ2-1; tentatively, D is TRBD2 (7 bases). CDR3 length: 17 amino acids. Germline V CDR1 and CDR2: LGHNA, YSLEER. V was cut by 1 base and J by 0 bases, with 13 bases left in between. The CDR3 nucleotides read TGCGCCAGCAGCCAAGCTAGGGGGAGGGGCTCCTACAATGAGCAGTTCTTC. It codes for CASSQARGRGSYNEQFF.

The V call is TRBV28, the J call TRBJ2-3; 7 positions agree with TRBD1. The trim removed 4 bases at V and 2 bases at J, leaving 6 bases unmatched. CDR1 is MDHEN and CDR2 is SYDVKM in the germline V gene. The CDR3 sequence is 15 residues long. The CDR3 DNA reads TGTGCCAGCAGTTCGATACAGGGGACCACAGATACGCAGTATTTT. Encoded protein: CASSSIQGTTDTQYF.

The chain employs TRBV5-1 and TRBJ1-2; unclear D gene. V was trimmed by 6 bases and J by 8 bases, leaving 23 bases between them. This CDR3 has 15 residues. CDR1 and CDR2 from the germline V gene are SGHRS and YFSETQ. The CDR3 DNA follows: TGCGCCAGCACCGGGCGGGCGTCCGACCTTGGCGGCTACACCTTC. This sequence encodes CASTGRASDLGGYTF.

The CDR3 reads CSVAGGGAQYF. Written as DNA, the CDR3 is TGCAGCGTTGCCGGGGGGGGTGCCCAGTACTTC. The chain joins TRBV29-1 to TRBJ2-5, with 8 positions matching TRBD2. Germline assignment: CDR1 SQVTM and CDR2 ANQGSEA. The CDR3 has 11 residues. V shed 4 bases and J 9 bases; nucleotides not matched to a gene: 4.

The chain joins TRBV5-4 to TRBJ2-5; TRBD2 might be the D (6 bases). The CDR3 length is 14 residues. V lost 4 bases to trimming and J lost 4 bases, with 14 bases between them. Germline values: CDR1 SGHNT, CDR2 YYREEE (reference sequence). For the CDR3, the DNA is TGTGCCAGCAGCCGGGGGACCGCTGGAGAGACCCAGTACTTC. This gives the protein CASSRGTAGETQYF.

This clone showed up just once. CDR3 loop: CASSFDRGNEQYF. Written as DNA, the CDR3 is TGTGCCAGCAGCTTCGACAGGGGTAACGAGCAGTACTTC. This chain connects TRBV5-4 to TRBJ2-7, with 8 bases lining up with TRBD1. The CDR3 is 13 residues long. Trimming cost V 2 bases and J 5 bases; bases outside gene matches: 3. From germline, CDR1 is SGHNT and CDR2 YYREEE (reference sequence).

The V gene is TRBV7-2, the J gene TRBJ2-7, with D perhaps TRBD2 (6 bases). Trimming stripped 4 bases from V and 7 bases from J, with 14 bases between. CDR3 length: 13 residues. CDR1 is SGHTA, CDR2 FQGNSA, per germline. In DNA form, the CDR3 reads TGTGCCAGCAGCTCACCGGGGGTGCGGGAGCAGTACTTC. Its translation is CASSSPGVREQYF.

The J gene is TRBJ2-4, the V gene TRBV10-3; D may be TRBD1 (6 bases). CDR3 size: 14 residues. With 7 bases removed from V and 1 base from J, the gap between germline ends came to 11 bases. CDR1 ENHRY and CDR2 SYGVKD come from the germline V gene. The CDR3 DNA sequence: TGTGCCATCAAGGCAGGGGATGCCAAAAACATTCAGTACTTC. Its protein is CAIKAGDAKNIQYF.